A selection of T cell receptor beta chains follows, all from one sample in a study of beta chain features in type 1 diabetes. TCRdb's copy holds only in-frame clones and misses some; the assay was immunoSEQ multiplex PCR. The sample has about 160,000 clones; more than 60% are singletons. The sample taken for sequencing was naive CD4+ T cells from blood. Source of these receptors: a man aged 25-45 years with type 1 diabetes. Each CDR3 is given with its conserved first and last residue. D genes are given only for firm matches. Some rows have no size entry. The others give once, few or many, or a class for an expanded clone.

TRBV9,TRBD1,TRBJ2-7,.,TGTGCCAGCAGCGCAAGGACAGGGCCTGAGCAGTACTTC,CASSARTGPEQYF
TRBV7-8,TRBD2,TRBJ2-5,few,TGTGCCAGCAGCCCCCAGACTAGCGGGGGGGCGTATGTAGAGACCCAGTACTTC,CASSPQTSGGAYVETQYF
TRBV9,TRBD1,TRBJ1-3,few,TGTGCCAGCAGCGTAAGACAGGGCGCGGGAAACACCATATATTTT,CASSVRQGAGNTIYF
TRBV5-1,.,TRBJ2-5,.,TGCGCCAGCACAGAGGAGGTTCTACGAAGGGAGACCCAGTACTTC,CASTEEVLRRETQYF
TRBV21-1,.,TRBJ2-5,.,TGTGCCAGCAAAGGAAAGACCCAGTACTTC,CASKGKTQYF
TRBV29-1,TRBD2,TRBJ2-1,.,TGCAGCGCCGCCGGGACTAGCGCCGTAGATGAGCAGTTCTTC,CSAAGTSAVDEQFF
TRBV12-5,TRBD2,TRBJ2-3,.,TGTGCTAGTGGTTTTGGCGGGGGGCAGTATTTT,CASGFGGGQYF
TRBV9,.,TRBJ1-1,.,TGTGCCAGCAGCGAACACTCGGGGGGAGGCACTGAAGCTTTCTTT,CASSEHSGGGTEAFF
TRBV5-6,.,TRBJ1-2,.,TGTGCCAGCAGCCCGCAGTCGGATGGCTACACCTTC,CASSPQSDGYTF
TRBV29-1,.,TRBJ2-5,few,TGCAGCGCCGAGGGGGAGGGAGCGGAGACCCAGTACTTC,CSAEGEGAETQYF
TRBV29-1,.,TRBJ2-7,.,TGCAGCGTTGAACCCGTTCTCGGCGAGCAGTACTTC,CSVEPVLGEQYF
TRBV7-9,TRBD1,TRBJ2-7,.,TGTGCCAGCAGCTCTTCCGGGACAGGGAACGAGCAGTACTTC,CASSSSGTGNEQYF
TRBV15,.,TRBJ1-4,.,TGTGCCACCAGCCGGACCCCCTCGGAAGATGAAAAACTGTTTTTT,CATSRTPSEDEKLFF
TRBV30,.,TRBJ2-3,.,TGTGCCTGGAGTGTAGATACCACAGATACGCAGTATTTT,CAWSVDTTDTQYF
TRBV7-2,TRBD2,TRBJ2-1,.,TGTGCCAGCAGCTGGGGACTAGCGTACAATGAGCAGTTCTTC,CASSWGLAYNEQFF
TRBV30,.,TRBJ2-7,few,TGTGCCTGGAGTGTATGGGGCAGGGTCCAAACCTACGAGCAGTACTTC,CAWSVWGRVQTYEQYF
TRBV13,.,TRBJ2-7,.,TGTGCCAGCAGCCCCGCCCCCTACGATGCGGGGAGCTCCTACGAGCAGTACTTC,CASSPAPYDAGSSYEQYF
TRBV7-9,.,TRBJ2-3,.,TGTGCCAGCAGCTTGGGGGCCACAGATACGCAGTATTTT,CASSLGATDTQYF
TRBV29-1,.,TRBJ1-5,.,TGCAGCGTTGAAGAGGAACAGAATCAGCCCCAGCATTTT,CSVEEEQNQPQHF
TRBV7-9,TRBD1,TRBJ2-3,few,TGTGCCAGCACCCGACAGGGGGCGGATACGCAGTATTTT,CASTRQGADTQYF
TRBV7-9,.,TRBJ2-1,.,TGTGCCAGCAGCTTCCCATCCATCTTC,CASSFPSIF
TRBV7-9,.,TRBJ2-1,.,TGTGCCAGCAGCTTACTATCCTTAAATGAGCAGTTCTTC,CASSLLSLNEQFF
TRBV4-3,TRBD2,TRBJ2-5,.,TGCGCCAGCAGCCAATCTAGCGGCCAAGAGACCCAGTACTTC,CASSQSSGQETQYF